This entry lists 3 T cell receptor beta chains sequenced from one sample in a study of shared clonotypes between healthy human individuals. Profiling relied on immunoSEQ multiplex PCR, and the TCRdb table lists in-frame clones only, not all of them. Among under 2,500,000 clones, nearly 97% were seen once, and the ten largest hold approximately 0.13%. Sequences were obtained from naive CD4+ T cells sorted from blood. This sample's subset: CD45RA+ positively selected. Source of these receptors: a man aged 18 to 29 in good health.

V usage is TRBV5-1 and J usage is TRBJ1-6, with TRBD1 identical over 7 bases. This CDR3 is 16 amino acids long. CDR1 and CDR2 from the germline V gene are SGHRS and YFSETQ. J was trimmed by 3 bases and V by 3 bases; bases with no gene match: 6. CDR3 sequence (DNA): TGCGCCAGCAGCTCCCTAGGACAGGTCTATAATTCACCCCTCCACTTT. It translates to CASSSLGQVYNSPLHF.

The chain is built from TRBV6-6 and TRBJ2-1; D not resolved. The CDR3 loop spans 15 amino acids. V lost 0 bases to trimming and J lost 7 bases, with 13 bases between them. Germline V gene data show CDR1 as MNHNY and CDR2 as SVGAGI (reference sequence). As DNA, the CDR3 is TGTGCCAGCAGTTACTCAGACAATAAAGGTAATGAGCAGTTCTTC. Protein: CASSYSDNKGNEQFF.

Details on this clone: Other DNA sequences within the sample encode an identical CDR3. V is TRBV30 and J is TRBJ1-1; D is uncertain. Trimming left V 1 base short and J 2 bases short, with 8 bases between. Germline lookup yields CDR1 GTSNPN and CDR2 SVGIG (reference sequence). The CDR3 sequence is 13 residues long. CDR3: CAWSADLNTEAFF. DNA for the CDR3: TGTGCCTGGAGTGCAGACCTAAACACTGAAGCTTTCTTT.